Listed below are T cell receptor beta chains from one sample, sequenced in a study of T cell responses to AZD1222 COVID-19 vaccine. Only in-frame clones appear in the TCRdb table, and some are missing; sequencing was by immunoSEQ multiplex PCR. Counted here are more than 85,000 clones, roughly nine tenths occurring once; the ten biggest clones make up 7.5%. The sequencing used peripheral blood, collected on day 0 of AZD1222 vaccination. Every receptor here comes from an adult in good health. CDR3s leave out the opening cysteine and the closing phenylalanine or tryptophan. The order of the fields is J gene, D gene, V gene, CDR3 protein. The D gene is left open where the match is weak.

TRBJ2-6	NA	TRBV27	ASSLLRRSGANVLT
TRBJ1-4	TRBD1	TRBV19	ASSMGPGQGARTTNEKLF
TRBJ1-5	NA	TRBV19	ASSPGTPTRSNQPQH
TRBJ2-7	NA	TRBV7-3	ASSLHPGLNYEQY
TRBJ2-2	NA	TRBV10-1	ASSEGAGELF
TRBJ2-1	TRBD2	TRBV18	ASSPRGLAGGNEQF
TRBJ2-1	TRBD2	TRBV27	ASNGLAGGNEQF
TRBJ1-5	TRBD1	TRBV30	AWDREFGQPQH
TRBJ1-1	NA	TRBV9	ASSTNPWGGNTEAF
TRBJ2-3	TRBD2	TRBV7-3	ASSLTSGTDTQY
TRBJ2-3	TRBD2	TRBV6-4	ASSDSSGGTDTQY
TRBJ1-1	NA	TRBV4-2	ASSHESKAANTEAF
TRBJ1-3	NA	TRBV10-3	AISELARRNTIY
TRBJ1-3	NA	TRBV5-1	ASSSSASGNTIY
TRBJ2-5	TRBD2	TRBV7-3	ASSRAGEETQY
TRBJ1-5	NA	TRBV19	ASSIGQGVWGVVNSQPQH
TRBJ2-2	TRBD2	TRBV6-5	ASRTGTSDTGELF
TRBJ2-1	NA	TRBV3-1/TRBV3-2	ASSQGNHASEQF
TRBJ2-1	TRBD2	TRBV9	ASSPRLASSEEQF
TRBJ1-4	NA	TRBV4-1	ASSPQPGQGEKLF
TRBJ1-5	TRBD1	TRBV5-1	ASSLGQGRPQH
TRBJ2-1	NA	TRBV30	AWSVGSEDEQF
TRBJ1-1	NA	TRBV7-2	ASSLNADGSTEAF
TRBJ1-5	NA	TRBV4-2	ASSQDPAGRGQPQH
TRBJ1-4	NA	TRBV9	ASSEAGGFNEKLF
TRBJ1-2	NA	TRBV19	ATPTFPRRGGANYGYT
TRBJ2-2	TRBD1	TRBV5-4	ASSRQGENTGELF
TRBJ2-7	NA	TRBV27	ASSSFDYEQY
TRBJ2-1	NA	TRBV11-3	ASSLGGQQF
TRBJ2-3	NA	TRBV15	ATSRDLTDTQY
TRBJ1-1	TRBD1	TRBV23-1	ASSHPGTGNTEAF
TRBJ2-3	TRBD2	TRBV30	AWSVGGTSGSTDTQY
TRBJ2-2	NA	TRBV5-1	ASSLRGNTGELF
TRBJ1-2	NA	TRBV19	ASSIAGLYGYT
TRBJ1-2	TRBD1	TRBV6-5	ASSYSGQALYGYT
TRBJ2-7	NA	TRBV11-2	ASSRSYEQY
TRBJ2-3	TRBD1	TRBV4-2	ASSQLQGGTDTQY
TRBJ1-5	NA	TRBV2	AASREEGNQPQH
TRBJ2-7	TRBD2	TRBV6-6	ASSPGPGLAGAAGNLF
TRBJ2-6	NA	TRBV27	ASRAQVLSGANVLT
TRBJ1-4	TRBD1	TRBV6-5	ASTWTGRVKLF
TRBJ2-1	TRBD2	TRBV5-1	ASSPSGVISYNEQF
TRBJ1-2	NA	TRBV5-6	ASSQEVGGANYGYT
TRBJ1-4	NA	TRBV7-9	ASSFERNEKLF
TRBJ1-1	NA	TRBV2	ASSAGFRTGNTEAF
TRBJ2-5	NA	TRBV29-1	SVESETQY
TRBJ1-3	NA	TRBV6-5	ASSYSGRSSGNTIY
TRBJ2-7	NA	TRBV3-1/TRBV3-2	ASSQASGGPYEQY
TRBJ1-5	NA	TRBV28	ASSFEGNQPQH
TRBJ1-1	NA	TRBV12-3/TRBV12-4	ASITTGNTEAF
TRBJ2-6	NA	TRBV19	ASSRDSGANVLT
TRBJ2-7	NA	TRBV4-1	ASSREQGYEQY
TRBJ2-7	TRBD1	TRBV29-1	SVGNRQGNYEQY
TRBJ1-4	TRBD1	TRBV5-1	ASSNGDRGPEKLF